The subject of this entry is one T cell receptor beta chain. The data were obtained in a study of blood T cell repertoires in COVID-19. Across the whole study: Samples of COVID-19 (acute and convalescent) were obtained from the United States, Italy and Spain. The cDNA or gDNA used as material had been derived from T cells, B-cell-depleted T cells, or PBMCs.

Germline V gene sequence: CDR1 LGHDT, CDR2 YNNKEL (reference sequence). The CDR3 contains 15 residues. V shed 1 base and J 7 bases; nucleotides not matched to a gene: 7. Source study methods: For nucleated cells, counts were estimated from reference gene primer amplification. Sequencing used immunoSEQ multiplex PCR; TCRdb keeps in-frame clones, though not all of them. The V and J calls and clone size were taken over from that table, and D and trimming were inferred from the DNA. The data show fewer than 250,000 clones, over 80% seen once. The sample comprised peripheral blood. This chain connects TRBV3-1 (or the pseudogene TRBV3-2) to TRBJ2-7; 10 nucleotides align to TRBD2. This receptor was identified in a human donor in a cohort sampled during active COVID-19. The CDR3 coding sequence is TGTGCCAGCAGCCAAGCTAGCGGGAGTTTCAAGGAGCAGTACTTC. Protein product: CASSQASGSFKEQYF.